This T cell receptor beta chain comes out of a study of long-term antiretroviral therapy in people with HIV. V was clipped by 7 bases and J by 5 bases, with 12 bases between them. Germline-derived CDR1 and CDR2 are LGHNA and YSLEER. The CDR3 totals 13 residues. Whole-study findings and limits: Among HIV repertoires, CDR3 length ranges were narrower than those of controls.

They ran version v3.0 of the immunoSEQ assay at survey level. Measured with immunoSEQ multiplex PCR; TCRdb has only the in-frame clones, and not every one. The repertoire has about 35,000 clones, around 79% of them found once; the top ten carry approximately 3.7%. About this clone: What it binds is not known.

The specimen was unsorted PBMCs, collected 3 years after starting antiretroviral therapy. The J gene is TRBJ2-1, the V gene TRBV4-3; D gene unclear. This receptor was identified in a man in his fifties with HIV. The chain's CDR3 is CASTGPSNNEQFF. The CDR3 DNA reads TGCGCCAGCACAGGACCGTCCAACAATGAGCAGTTCTTC.